This T cell receptor beta chain was identified in a study of cytomegalovirus exposure and HLA in healthy donors. CDR1 and CDR2 (germline): SQVTM, ANQGSEA. CDR3 length equals 12 residues. V was shortened by 4 bases and J by 2 bases, with 8 bases between the two germline ends. Use of 60 Vbeta and 13 Jbeta primers characterized the PCR. The assay was immunoSEQ multiplex PCR, and TCRdb's table has in-frame clones only and misses some. This sample has 90,000 to 150,000 clones; about 80% occur once, and the top ten carry approximately 2.6%. V usage is TRBV29-1 and J usage is TRBJ1-1; a possible D gene is TRBD1 (5 bases). The TCR comes from a female donor in good health and CMV-seronegative. Sequencing used PBMCs. The chain's CDR3 is CSVGGRNTEAFF. The CDR3 DNA follows: TGCAGCGTTGGGGGCAGAAACACTGAAGCTTTCTTT.